This TCR beta chain came from a study of STAT5B mutations in CD4+ large granular lymphocyte leukemia. Regarding the study as a whole: TRBV06-family usage was enriched in top patient clones (8/27) versus controls (2/35). Patient CD4-sorted repertoires looked more clonal than healthy CD4+ repertoires, even without putative leukemic clones.

With 7 bases removed from V and 6 bases from J, the gap between germline ends came to 9 bases. CDR3 length: 11 residues. Germline V gene sequence: CDR1 MNHEY, CDR2 SVGAGI. The protocol was immunoSEQ multiplex PCR, while the TCRdb copy is restricted to in-frame clones and leaves out a portion. The data contain about 34,000 clones, over 65% of them singletons. Sample share makes this clone medium-sized. As yet, its antigen is unknown. Healthy controls were blood donor buffy coats. The rearrangement joins TRBV6-5 to TRBJ1-1; no definite D call. The source of this sequence is a human donor in good health. The source material was CD4+ T cells from blood buffy coats. In DNA form, the CDR3 reads TGTGCCAGCATGGGGAGGGCTGAAGCTTTCTTT. As protein: CASMGRAEAFF.